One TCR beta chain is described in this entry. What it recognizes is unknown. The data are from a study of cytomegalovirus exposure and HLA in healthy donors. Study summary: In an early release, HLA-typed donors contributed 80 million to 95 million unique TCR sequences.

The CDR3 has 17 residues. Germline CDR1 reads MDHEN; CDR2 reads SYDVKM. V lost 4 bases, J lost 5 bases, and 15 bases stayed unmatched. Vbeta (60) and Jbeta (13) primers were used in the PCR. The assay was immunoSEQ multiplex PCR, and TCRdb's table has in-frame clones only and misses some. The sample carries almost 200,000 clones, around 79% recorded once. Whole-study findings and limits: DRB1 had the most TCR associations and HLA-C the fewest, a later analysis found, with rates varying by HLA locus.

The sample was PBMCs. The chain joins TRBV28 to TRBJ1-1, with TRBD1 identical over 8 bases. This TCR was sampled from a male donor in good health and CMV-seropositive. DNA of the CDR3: TGTGCCAGCAGTTATTTCCATTCCGGACAGGGAGGTACTGAAGCTTTCTTT. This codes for CASSYFHSGQGGTEAFF.